The present TCR beta chain was sequenced within a study of T cells in Graves' hyperthyroidism and ophthalmopathy. Researchers amplified the TCR beta CDR3 regions from RNA transcripts. The primer set for the first-round RT-PCR of the TCR CDR3 was HTBI. TCRdb independently ran MiXCR on the multiplex PCR reads; one entry per CDR3 protein. In the table there are just over 550,000 distinct CDR3 sequences, roughly 46% of which are singletons. Germline V gene sequence: CDR1 KGHDR, CDR2 SFDVKD. The CDR3 runs 14 residues. No ophthalmopathy progression within 18 months constituted stable Graves' hyperthyroidism. Orbital computed tomography and thyroid ultrasound, together with serum TRAb and thyroxine and clinical symptoms, were used for diagnoses.

The V and J genes are TRBV24-1 and TRBJ2-7; no clear D gene. TRBJ2-1 matches the DNA end more closely, so the J call is doubtful. Sequencing was performed on peripheral blood or thyroid tissue (not recorded which). The sequence came from a woman aged 18-35 years with Graves' hyperthyroidism. The CDR3 loop reads CATSDLSRQDEQFF. In DNA form, the CDR3 reads TGTGCCACCAGTGATTTGAGCAGGCAGGATGAGCAGTTCTTC.